This TCR beta chain was sequenced during a study of cytomegalovirus exposure and HLA in healthy donors. Looking at the study overall: Within the Caucasian-associated ancestry cluster were approximately 77% of the roughly 360 genotyped donors.

CDR3 size: 14 residues. CDR1 is SGDLS, CDR2 YYNGEE, per germline. After removal of 6 bases from V and 4 bases from J, the junction contained 9 bases not matched to a gene. The primer mix had 60 Vbeta and 13 Jbeta primers. TCRdb's table, derived via immunoSEQ multiplex PCR, lists solely in-frame clones and lacks some. The sample carries 55,000 to 75,000 clones, about 77% recorded once. The V call is TRBV9, the J call TRBJ1-2; 7 bases match TRBD1. The specimen sequenced was PBMCs. The receptor's source is a man aged 25 to 45 in good health and CMV-seropositive. The CDR3 here is CASTDGTALYGYTF. CDR3 nucleotides: TGTGCCAGCACCGATGGGACAGCGCTCTATGGCTACACCTTC.